This T cell receptor beta chain was recovered during a study of cytomegalovirus exposure and HLA in healthy donors (dated by TCRdb to about 2017). A note on the overall study: An earlier analysis of 587 of the donors reported over 250 Gb of sequence data and 117 million unique TCR beta sequences obtained from around 190 million T cells. Genome-wide SNP genotypes for about three fifths of the roughly 670 donors were used in a later genetic analysis, which treated that subset as a discovery cohort. The aim of the study was to test whether cataloging public T cell receptors could identify signatures of past pathogen exposure. Donor age, sex, ethnicity and CMV serostatus were compiled alongside the repertoire data. The genetic ancestry cluster associated with self-reported Caucasian donors included approximately 85% of the approximately 400 genotyped donors. A later analysis re-analyzed previously published TCR beta repertoires from 650 to 800 donors and added high-resolution HLA genotyping to study TCR occurrence patterns. Both class I and class II loci were covered by HLA typing, at four-digit resolution. Rather than drawing on any new phenotypic data, the later analysis identified candidate immune exposures from TCR beta sequences and the way those sequences occurred across donors. Along with the approximately 650-subject first cohort, a separate validation cohort of over a hundred different subjects was used. The study profiled the T cell repertoires of about 640 subjects by immunosequencing and related them to cytomegalovirus serostatus. Because of strong linkage in the cohort, 4 to 6 DR-DQ haplotypes were treated as single units for association and clustering. Among over 350 genotyped donors of the cohort, an average of about 240,000 unique TCR beta nucleotide sequences were sequenced per donor, roughly 20% of them non-productive. All discovery cohort repertoires had been generated on a single sequencing platform. An early release covering just under 650 HLA-typed donors comprised approximately 290 gigabases of sequencing data and roughly 86 million unique TCR sequences. The study combined high-throughput TCR immunosequencing, statistical association of individual TCRs with disease status, and machine learning to predict cytomegalovirus infection status. The number of donors typed differed by locus, with about 629-630 for A, B, C, DRB1 and DQB1, around 500 for DQA1, about 610 for DPA1, and approximately 470 for DPB1. An earlier analysis of some 600 of the donors applied high-throughput TCR beta sequencing to assess whether each TCR beta V gene segment acted as functional or pseudogenic.

Overall study outcomes, separate from this receptor: Compared with the approximately 720-donor mean, donors in an Asian-associated ancestry cluster had fewer N-insertions in productive TCRs, according to a later genetic analysis. Linkage disequilibrium might explain the correlated functional status among segregating V segments, but an unknown experimental factor could not be ruled out. According to a later analysis, most CMV-associated TCR beta chains appeared to be HLA-restricted, and the HLA associations seemed to be driven largely by CMV exposure. In an earlier analysis of roughly 500 of the donors, most TCR beta V segments appeared in productive rearrangements about 87% or about 30% of the time, broadly matching IMGT annotations. According to a later analysis, parvovirus B19, influenza, CMV and Epstein-Barr virus appeared linked to several top co-occurrence clusters. Some IMGT-functional V segments, including TRBV6-2 and TRBV6-3, could not be distinguished by the 87-base-pair reads and were therefore excluded. A cluster of highly shared sequence variants was judged likely to be a technical artifact of the sequencing pipeline. A total of about 180 TCR beta chains were listed by the study as associated with cytomegalovirus. Assigning TCR associations to individual alleles was difficult when HLA alleles, especially DR and DQ, strongly co-occurred. This cohort had only TCR beta chains sequenced, and the lack of alpha or paired-chain data limited which features could be detected. In vitro tests confirmed that a few of the cytomegalovirus-associated TCR beta chains recognize cytomegalovirus antigens. In both the original and validation cohorts, the classifier was reported to diagnose cytomegalovirus status with high specificity and sensitivity. Immune exposure information for the cohort was limited to CMV serostatus. Presence/absence analyses assumed roughly uniform sequencing depth across donors, an assumption that may not hold. In a later analysis, TCR association rates were found to vary across HLA loci, with the most associated TCRs seen for DRB1 alleles and the fewest for HLA-C alleles. HLA typing was unavailable for some donors at each locus, so association tests used only the typed subset. In a later genetic analysis, a missense DCLRE1C variant was associated with V-gene and J-gene trimming of TCR beta chains, and the association was replicated in an independent cohort. Some 15 rarely observed V segments, including chromosome 9 orphons, were excluded from the earlier analysis of several hundred of the donors because counts were too low. It was suggested by the authors that the approach could potentially be generalized to other disease states and immunological phenotypes. Specific HLA alleles were associated with about 17,000 TCR beta sequences at a false discovery rate of 0.05 in a later analysis. Most TCR sequences were seen in very few donors, while some public TCRs were found in many individuals. In a later analysis, HLA-associated TCR beta chains were found to be more clonally expanded and to have lower generation probabilities than equally common non-associated chains. A further reported finding was that TCR beta sequences accurately predicted the HLA-A and HLA-B alleles for most subjects in the first cohort.

Deletion took 10 bases off V and 3 bases off J, with a span of 19 bases between the germline ends. The CDR3 holds 15 amino acids from the cysteine to the phenylalanine. The retained sequence is limited to the CDR3, 45 bases, with the frame set at the first base. In the germline V gene, CDR1 corresponds to MDHEN and CDR2 to SYDVKM. In total, approximately 700 healthy bone marrow donors made up the cohort. Cohort members were all nominally healthy when sampled, although unrecorded immune exposures were likely present. The donor was CMV seronegative and belonged to the group of 352 seronegative cohort members. Every donor gave a peripheral blood sample, and the peripheral blood mononuclear cells from that sample were used for TCR beta sequencing. Genomic DNA was extracted from the blood cell samples with the Qiagen DNeasy Blood Extraction Kit. To prepare the library, the immunoSEQ multiplex PCR assay was applied. The multiplex PCR relied on a mix of 60 forward primers for TCR Vbeta segments and 13 reverse primers for TCR Jbeta segments. The CDR3 region of rearranged TCR beta genes was amplified from genomic DNA with a multiplex PCR assay. Amplified TCR beta libraries were sequenced as 87-base-pair reads on the Illumina HiSeq System. On the authors' methods: A later analysis counted about 80 million unique TCR beta chains across the roughly 700 repertoires, and around 12 million of these chains were shared by at least two donors. Raw reads were error-corrected and collapsed into unique sequences with a nearest-neighbor algorithm that merged closely related sequences to remove PCR and sequencing errors. CDR3 sequences were aligned to IMGT reference sequences to assign V, D and J gene segments. For a sequence to be retained, a match of at least six nucleotides was required to both a V gene segment and a J gene segment. Rearrangements were called productive when the CDR3 lacked stop codons and stayed in frame with V and J; all others were non-productive. CDR3 was defined by IMGT convention, running from the second conserved V-encoded cysteine to the conserved J-encoded phenylalanine. The earlier analysis of roughly 590 of the donors excluded sequences that lacked an unambiguous match to a single V gene segment. An earlier analysis of fewer than 750 of the donors called V segments functional above 56.7% productive rearrangements and segregating when the between-donor standard deviation exceeded 5%. To diagnose cytomegalovirus status from the catalog of TCR beta chain sequences, a statistical classification framework was built. In a later analysis, V and J genes were assigned by comparing TCR nucleotide sequences against IMGT/GENE-DB human TR gene sequences. In a later analysis, CDR3 sequences and most-parsimonious VDJ recombination scenarios were assigned using the TCRdist pipeline. In a later analysis, each TCR beta chain was defined by its CDR3 amino acid sequence together with its V-gene family, and reads lacking a unique V-gene family were excluded. In a later analysis, some 600 highly shared, low-generation-probability nucleotide sequences were removed to address suspected cross-contamination and a sequencing artifact. In a later analysis, a clonal expansion index was calculated for each public chain from normalized within-repertoire ranks of inferred template counts. Generation probabilities in a later analysis came from a VDJ recombination model fitted to out-of-frame rearrangements, and those results were checked against IGoR. Hypergeometric tests were used in a later analysis to score TCR-TCR, TCR-HLA and TCR-CMV co-occurrence, with a repertoire-size bias correction applied to the TCR pairs. False discovery rates were estimated in a later analysis by permuting HLA or CMV assignments 20 times. In a later analysis, co-occurring TCRs were grouped using DBSCAN, with TCRdist sequence similarity added in when clustering inside HLA-allele-positive subsets. For co-occurrence clustering, repertoires with fewer than 30,000 or more than 120,000 public chains were excluded, along with four or five repertoires with anomalous nucleotide sharing. Not all clones reach the TCRdb copy of this immuneACCESS table, which keeps in-frame sequences only. Checked studies attribute under half of the gap to unresolved V genes and leave the rest unexplained. V and J calls and clone size are as listed in that table; D and trimming were resolved from the DNA. Here the sample has about 160,000 clones; around four fifths occur a single time. Of the sample, over 1% is held by the ten largest clones.

This clone was counted only a few times. Its antigen remains undetermined. No base qualities exist here, and no much larger clone lies one base off it. The rearrangement joined TRBV28 to TRBJ1-5; the D gene remains uncertain. The sample comprised PBMCs. The clonotype originates from a woman between 45 and 65 years old in good health and CMV-seronegative. The CDR3 protein: CAISIEGSPNQPQHF. The DNA sequence follows: TGTGCCATCTCGATCGAGGGCTCACCCAATCAGCCCCAGCATTTT.